Below are 29 T cell receptor beta chains sequenced from a single sample in a study of patients and donors after allogeneic stem cell transplantation. TCRdb re-called the RT-PCR reads with MiXCR, one entry per CDR3 protein. Among 150,000 to 200,000 distinct CDR3 sequences listed, 24% were seen once. The sequencing sample was made of blood, either unsorted or a sorted T cell fraction (not recorded which). All receptors derive from a human donor who was either an allogeneic HSCT recipient or a stem cell or donor lymphocyte infusion donor (not recorded which). It is not recorded whose cells these are; they may come from a transplant donor.

This clonotype was recorded a few times. J is TRBJ2-1 and V is TRBV12-3 or TRBV12-4; maybe TRBD2 (6 bases). V lost 2 bases and J lost 3, with 11 bases in between. The CDR3 contains 15 residues. This chain's CDR3 is CASSLIGSIYNEQFF. CDR3 coding DNA: TGTGCCAGCAGTTTAATCGGGAGTATCTACAATGAGCAGTTCTTC.

V is TRBV10-3 and J is TRBJ2-1; 8 nucleotides align to TRBD1. The ends lost 3 bases at V and 7 bases at J; junction bases unmatched: 2. Germline values: CDR1 ENHRY, CDR2 SYGVKD. This CDR3 spans 13 amino acids. The CDR3 DNA reads TGTGCCATCAGTGACAGGGGGCTTAATGAGCAGTTCTTC. Encoded protein: CAISDRGLNEQFF.

This clonotype came up a few times. The gene calls are TRBV20-1 and TRBJ2-1; D is unresolved. V was pared by 5 bases and J by 5 bases, with 10 bases between. Germline V CDR1 and CDR2: DFQATT, SNEGSKA (reference sequence). The length of the CDR3 is 12 residues. The CDR3 spells CSARRPDNEQFF. CDR3 bases: TGCAGTGCTCGAAGACCGGACAATGAGCAGTTCTTC.

This clonotype was counted at least ten times. The J gene is TRBJ1-2, the V gene TRBV18, with 7 bases that match TRBD1. The J segment lost 5 bases and the V segment lost 5 bases, leaving 11 bases of the junction unmatched. The germline gives CDR1 KGHSH, CDR2 LQKENI. This CDR3 is built from 15 residues. The CDR3 DNA reads as TGTGCCAGCTCATCTTCCGGGACAGAGTTATATGGCTACACCTTC. It encodes CASSSSGTELYGYTF. The full variable domain, rest sourced from reference TRBV18 and TRBJ1-2, is NAGVMQNPRHLVRRRGQEARLRCSPMKGHSHVYWYRQLPEEGLKFMVYLQKENIIDESGMPKERFSAEFPKEGPSILRIQQVVRGDSAAYFCASSSSGTELYGYTFGSGTRLTVV.

This clonotype was seen at least ten times. This chain links TRBV29-1 with TRBJ1-3, with 9 bases matching TRBD1. J lost 2 bases, V lost 6 bases, and 5 bases had no gene match. The CDR3 runs to 14 residues. CDR1 is SQVTM, CDR2 ANQGSEA, per germline. The CDR3 loop is CSVWTGEPGNTIYF. In DNA form, the CDR3 reads TGCAGCGTGTGGACAGGGGAACCTGGAAACACCATATATTTT.

This clonotype has just a few counts. The chain's CDR3 is CSVADSHSNQPQHF. CDR3 nucleotide sequence: TGCAGCGTAGCGGACAGTCATAGCAATCAGCCCCAGCATTTT. The rearrangement joins TRBV29-1 to TRBJ1-5; D may be TRBD1 (6 bases). V was pared by 6 bases and J by 0 bases, with 12 bases between. The CDR3 is 14 residues long. Looked up from germline, CDR1 is SQVTM and CDR2 is ANQGSEA. Full variable domain (missing parts from reference TRBV29-1 and TRBJ1-5): SAVISQKPSRDICQRGTSLTIQCQVDSQVTMMFWYRQQPGQSLTLIATANQGSEATYESGFVIDKFPISRPNLTFSTLTVSNMSPEDSSIYLCSVADSHSNQPQHFGDGTRLSIL.

The genes are TRBV5-1 and TRBJ1-2; no clear D gene. Trimming shortened V by 3 bases and J by 7 bases, and 19 bases separated the two germline ends. The germline V gene encodes CDR1 SGHRS and CDR2 YFSETQ. This CDR3 is built from 15 residues. The DNA for the CDR3 is TGCGCCAGCAGCTGGTCCGGGCCGAAGATTTGTGGCTACACCTTC. It is translated as CASSWSGPKICGYTF.

This clonotype was counted a few times. The chain joins TRBV6-2 or TRBV6-3 to TRBJ2-7; TRBD2 might be the D (5 bases). V shed 6 bases and J shed 3 bases, with 9 bases lying between them. This CDR3 is built from 12 residues. Germline lookup yields CDR1 MNHEY and CDR2 SVGEGT. This chain's CDR3 is CASSDYVYEQYF. The CDR3, as DNA: TGTGCCAGCAGCGACTATGTCTACGAGCAGTACTTC.

The gene calls are TRBV6-6 and TRBJ1-1; 7 nucleotides match TRBD1. The ends lost 5 bases at V and 1 base at J; junction bases unmatched: 7. CDR1 MNHNY and CDR2 SVGAGI come from the germline V gene (reference sequence). The CDR3 totals 15 residues. CDR3 in amino acids: CASSQPGQRNTEAFF. The CDR3 nucleotides are TGTGCCAGCAGTCAGCCGGGACAGAGGAACACTGAAGCTTTCTTT.

This rearrangement joins TRBV6-5 to TRBJ2-6; 9 bases align to TRBD1. Germline V gene lookup returns CDR1 MNHEY and CDR2 SVGAGI. The CDR3 covers 18 residues. V gave up 7 bases and J gave up 0 bases; unmatched junction bases: 10. The CDR3 DNA reads as TGTGCCAGCACCCAATGGGGACAGGGCTACTCTGGGGCCAACGTCCTGACTTTC. This codes for CASTQWGQGYSGANVLTF.

This clonotype was detected a few times. The rearrangement links TRBV20-1 to TRBJ2-2; no firm D call. This CDR3 is 14 amino acids long. Germline assignment: CDR1 DFQATT and CDR2 SNEGSKA (reference sequence). V was clipped by 4 bases and J by 1 base, with 10 bases between them. CDR3 loop: CSAKTKLNTGELFF. CDR3 coding DNA: TGCAGTGCTAAGACCAAGCTGAACACCGGGGAGCTGTTTTTT.

This clonotype has ten or more counts. The chain joins TRBV12-3 or TRBV12-4 to TRBJ1-2; no clear D gene. This CDR3 is built from 11 residues. The V gene lost 8 bases and the J gene lost 0 bases, with 4 bases spanning the gap. The CDR3 reads CASGANYGYTF. For the CDR3, the DNA is TGTGCCAGCGGAGCTAACTATGGCTACACCTTC.

V is TRBV14 and J is TRBJ2-2, with D perhaps TRBD1 (6 bases). V shed 1 base and J shed 6 bases, with 18 bases lying between them. From germline, CDR1 is SGHDN and CDR2 FVKESK. This CDR3 contains 17 residues. The CDR3 sequence is CASSQGVTGPMSGELFF. For the CDR3, the DNA is TGTGCCAGCAGCCAAGGGGTCACAGGGCCAATGTCCGGGGAGCTGTTTTTT.

This clonotype was seen only a few times. CDR3 loop: CSGGLAGGPYEQFF. CDR3 nucleotide sequence: TGCAGCGGTGGACTAGCGGGAGGGCCATATGAGCAGTTCTTC. The chain employs TRBV29-1 and TRBJ2-1; TRBD2 agrees at 15 bases. The CDR3 loop spans 14 amino acids. Trimming at V came to 7 bases and at J to 8 bases, leaving 6 bases not matched to a gene. Germline V gene lookup returns CDR1 SQVTM and CDR2 ANQGSEA.

This clonotype was counted only a few times. The gene calls are TRBV4-3 and TRBJ2-7; D is undetermined. V was clipped by 0 bases and J by 2 bases, with 8 bases between them. Germline V gene sequence: CDR1 LGHNA, CDR2 YSLEER. The CDR3 length is 14 residues. CDR3 region: CASSQEGWTYEQYF. CDR3 coding DNA: TGCGCCAGCAGCCAAGAGGGGTGGACCTACGAGCAGTACTTC.

This clonotype was seen a handful of times. The gene calls are TRBV7-2 and TRBJ1-6, with D tentatively TRBD1 (6 bases). Germline V lookup: CDR1 SGHTA, CDR2 FQGNSA. Trimming shortened V by 5 bases and J by 2 bases, and 7 bases separated the two germline ends. The CDR3 is made up of 14 amino acids. The CDR3 DNA follows: TGTGCCAGCAGCACAGGGCCCTATAATTCACCCCTCCACTTT. Residues: CASSTGPYNSPLHF.

This clonotype has a handful of counts. The V call is TRBV20-1, the J call TRBJ2-7, with 8 bases that match TRBD1. The CDR3 loop spans 16 amino acids. V trimming: 1 base; J trimming: 3 bases; junction bases outside the gene matches: 11. Germline assignment: CDR1 DFQATT and CDR2 SNEGSKA (reference sequence). As DNA, the CDR3 is TGCAGTGCTAGAGGTTGGACAGGGTATATCATCTACGAGCAGTACTTC. Amino acid sequence: CSARGWTGYIIYEQYF.

Only a few counts were recorded for this clonotype. The chain couples TRBV9 to TRBJ2-1, with D unresolved. Deletions cut 0 bases from V and 7 bases from J, with 8 bases between. The CDR3 runs 13 residues. Looked up from germline, CDR1 is SGDLS and CDR2 is YYNGEE. CDR3 residues: CASSVAFNNEQFF. CDR3 DNA: TGTGCCAGCAGCGTAGCTTTTAATAATGAGCAGTTCTTC.

The rearrangement links TRBV29-1 to TRBJ1-2; weak D call: TRBD1 (6 bases). The CDR3 is 15 residues long. Trimming pared 5 bases from V and 0 bases from J, leaving 16 bases between. From germline, CDR1 is SQVTM and CDR2 ANQGSEA. CDR3 loop: CSVWGAAGTNYGYTF. CDR3 nucleotide sequence: TGCAGCGTTTGGGGGGCGGCCGGCACTAACTATGGCTACACCTTC.

This clonotype was picked up a small number of times. The chain couples TRBV4-1 to TRBJ1-1, with D tentatively TRBD1 (6 bases). The V gene's germline CDR1 is MGHRA and CDR2 YSYEKL. V lost 4 bases and J 0 bases, leaving 15 bases between the germline ends. The CDR3 is 16 residues long. The CDR3 region is CASSRFVGGVNTEAFF. The CDR3 DNA is TGCGCCAGCAGCCGTTTTGTAGGGGGGGTGAACACTGAAGCTTTCTTT.

This clonotype was counted a few times. The chain couples TRBV7-2 to TRBJ1-2; TRBD1 aligns across 7 bases. In germline, CDR1 is SGHTA, CDR2 FQGNSA. After removal of 2 bases from V and 4 bases from J, the junction contained 7 bases not matched to a gene. The length of the CDR3 is 15 residues. For the CDR3, the DNA is TGTGCCAGCAGCTTACGGCAGGGGGAAGGCTATGGCTACACCTTC. This gives the protein CASSLRQGEGYGYTF.

The J gene is TRBJ1-1, the V gene TRBV30; no clear D. This CDR3 region has 13 residues. Trimming left V 0 bases short and J 2 bases short, with 7 bases between. Looked up from germline, CDR1 is GTSNPN and CDR2 is SVGIG (reference sequence). CDR3 sequence: CAWSVGYNTEAFF. CDR3 bases: TGTGCCTGGAGTGTAGGGTATAACACTGAAGCTTTCTTT.

The rearrangement uses TRBV12-3 or TRBV12-4 and TRBJ2-5, with 7 positions matching TRBD1. The CDR3 sequence is 14 residues long. V was clipped by 6 bases and J by 6 bases; unmatched bases: 10. The CDR3 reads CASSGWTTGKTQYF. In DNA form, the CDR3 reads TGTGCCAGCAGCGGCTGGACGACAGGGAAGACCCAGTACTTC.

This clonotype has more than one count but fewer than ten. J is TRBJ1-1 and V is TRBV5-4; 7 bases are shared with TRBD1. V shed 4 bases, J shed 8 bases, and the junction held 14 bases outside the gene matches. This CDR3 is built from 15 residues. Germline V gene sequence: CDR1 SGHNT, CDR2 YYREEE (reference sequence). CDR3 amino acids: CASSRRDSLLREAFF. CDR3 nucleotide sequence: TGTGCCAGCAGCCGCCGGGACAGCCTTCTGAGGGAAGCTTTCTTT. Looking up the rest from reference TRBV5-4 and TRBJ1-1 gives the full variable domain: ETGVTQSPTHLIKTRGQQVTLRCSSQSGHNTVSWYQQALGQGPQFIFQYYREEENGRGNFPPRFSGLQFPNYSSELNVNALELDDSALYLCASSRRDSLLREAFFGQGTRLTVV.

The chain employs TRBV9 and TRBJ1-6, with D possibly TRBD1 on 5 matching bases. The CDR3 is 13 residues long. V was pared by 4 bases and J by 9 bases, with 11 bases between. Per the germline V gene, CDR1 is SGDLS and CDR2 is YYNGEE. CDR3 region: CASSPTGRSPLHF. CDR3 in DNA: TGTGCCAGCAGCCCAACGGGGCGTTCACCCCTCCACTTT. Supplemented by reference TRBV9 and TRBJ1-6, the full variable domain reads DSGVTQTPKHLITATGQRVTLRCSPRSGDLSVYWYQQSLDQGLQFLIQYYNGEERAKGNILERFSAQQFPDLHSELNLSSLELGDSALYFCASSPTGRSPLHFGNGTRLTVT.

This clonotype was found a few times. The V and J genes are TRBV6-1 and TRBJ2-3; unclear D gene. Trimming pared 8 bases from V and 0 bases from J, leaving 12 bases between. This CDR3 has 14 amino acids. Germline CDR1 and CDR2: MNHNS and SASEGT. The CDR3 DNA is TGTGCCAGCGGCATACGTGTTAGCACAGATACGCAGTATTTT. It specifies CASGIRVSTDTQYF.

This clonotype occurred many times. Here the CDR3 reads CASSLAVTLNTEAFF. The CDR3 nucleotides are TGCGCCAGCAGCTTGGCCGTGACGTTGAACACTGAAGCTTTCTTT. The rearrangement joins TRBV5-1 to TRBJ1-1, with D hard to call. CDR1 is SGHRS, CDR2 YFSETQ, per germline. Trimming took 0 bases from V and 0 from J, leaving 9 bases between them. The CDR3 has 15 residues.

The gene calls are TRBV29-1 and TRBJ2-7, with D perhaps TRBD1 or TRBD2 (5 bases each). The ends were cut back, 5 bases at V and 6 bases at J, with 20 bases in the middle. The CDR3 spans 14 residues. Germline V gives CDR1 SQVTM, CDR2 ANQGSEA. CDR3 residues: CSVRRTRLTREQYF. The CDR3 region has the DNA TGCAGCGTTCGGAGGACAAGGCTCACCCGCGAGCAGTACTTC.

The chain recombines TRBV12-3 or TRBV12-4 with TRBJ1-3; possibly TRBD1 for D (6 bases). The CDR3 is 16 residues long. V lost 1 base to trimming and J lost 1 base, with 11 bases between them. DNA of the CDR3: TGTGCCAGCAGTTTAGAGGGGGGGCTGTCTGGAAACACCATATATTTT. Its protein product is CASSLEGGLSGNTIYF.